This passage covers 24 T cell receptor beta chains from one sample sequenced in a study of vaccination effects on CD4 cells after COVID-19. Before sequencing took place, the ViraFEST assay used viral peptide pools to expand antigen-specific CD4+ T cells. Once cultured for around 11 days, the cells underwent separation to obtain CD4+ T cells. This table comes from immunoSEQ multiplex PCR, and its TCRdb copy is limited to in-frame clones, with some not included. Here the sample spans approximately 54,000 clones, roughly 80% being singletons. Their antigens remain unidentified. The sample consisted of CD4+ T cells from PBMCs cultured with HCoV-229E spike peptides, taken before COVID-19 vaccination. These receptors came from a human donor who received a COVID-19 vaccine.

The chain is built from TRBV12-5 and TRBJ1-5; 9 bases are shared with TRBD1. V trimming: 6 bases; J trimming: 4 bases; junction bases outside the gene matches: 4. CDR3 length: 14 residues. Germline assignment: CDR1 LGHNT and CDR2 FRNRAP. CDR3 sequence: CASGTGGRNQPQHF. The DNA for the CDR3 is TGTGCTAGTGGGACAGGGGGAAGGAATCAGCCCCAGCATTTT. The full variable domain, completed using reference TRBV12-5 and TRBJ1-5, is DARVTQTPRHKVTEMGQEVTMRCQPILGHNTVFWYRQTMMQGLELLAYFRNRAPLDDSGMPKDRFSAEMPDATLATLKIQPSEPRDSAVYFCASGTGGRNQPQHFGDGTRLSIL.

In this sample, this clone turned up once. V usage is TRBV7-2 and J usage is TRBJ2-7; D remains unclear. The CDR3 runs 14 residues. Germline CDR1 reads SGHTA; CDR2 reads FQGNSA. The ends were cut back, 1 base at V and 2 bases at J, with 9 bases in the middle. CDR3 coding DNA: TGTGCCAGCAGCTTAGGACTGCCCCCCTACGAGCAGTACGTC. Its protein product is CASSLGLPPYEQYV.

V gene TRBV5-4 combines with J gene TRBJ1-2; 7 bases fit TRBD1. Germline CDR1 reads SGHNT; CDR2 reads YYREEE (reference sequence). V was clipped by 4 bases and J by 6 bases; unmatched bases: 12. The CDR3 extends over 15 amino acids. In nucleotides, the CDR3 is TGTGCCAGCAGCGAAAGGGGAGGGGGCGATAATGGCTACACCTTC. This codes for CASSERGGGDNGYTF. The full variable domain, with the rest looked up from reference TRBV5-4 and TRBJ1-2, is ETGVTQSPTHLIKTRGQQVTLRCSSQSGHNTVSWYQQALGQGPQFIFQYYREEENGRGNFPPRFSGLQFPNYSSELNVNALELDDSALYLCASSERGGGDNGYTFGSGTRLTVV.

This sequence joins TRBV27 and TRBJ2-5; TRBD2 matches 13 bases. This CDR3 contains 17 residues. V shed 2 bases, J shed 2 bases, and the junction held 5 bases outside the gene matches. Germline loops: CDR1 MNHEY, CDR2 SMNVEV (reference sequence). The CDR3: CASSLKGLAGPQETQYF. Here the CDR3 DNA reads TGTGCCAGCAGTTTAAAGGGACTAGCGGGACCACAAGAGACCCAGTACTTC.

The chain employs TRBV5-1 and TRBJ2-1; D is perhaps TRBD2 (7 bases). The germline V gene encodes CDR1 SGHRS and CDR2 YFSETQ. V was clipped by 5 bases and J by 8 bases, with 23 bases between them. The CDR3 extends over 16 amino acids. The CDR3 loop reads CASSSSGGGAGDEQFF. The CDR3 region has the DNA TGCGCCAGCAGTTCCTCAGGAGGGGGGGCTGGGGATGAGCAGTTCTTC.

This sequence joins TRBV28 and TRBJ1-2; no clear D. Trimming left V 6 bases short and J 3 bases short, with 11 bases between. Germline lookup yields CDR1 MDHEN and CDR2 SYDVKM. The CDR3 contains 13 residues. The CDR3 nucleotides read TGTGCCAGCAGCAAGCAGACGGACTATGGCTACACCTTC. This encodes CASSKQTDYGYTF.

The J gene is TRBJ2-3, the V gene TRBV24-1; possibly TRBD2 for D (6 bases). The CDR3 loop spans 14 amino acids. The germline CDR1 and CDR2 sequences are KGHDR and SFDVKD. Trimming left V 3 bases short and J 1 base short, with 7 bases between. The CDR3 sequence: CATSDGGGTDTQYF. CDR3 sequence (DNA): TGTGCCACCAGTGATGGCGGGGGCACAGATACGCAGTATTTT.

Only one count was recorded for this clone. The rearrangement links TRBV18 to TRBJ1-4, with D unresolved. The CDR3 sequence is 15 residues long. Trimming stripped 4 bases from V and 2 bases from J, with 11 bases between. Germline loops: CDR1 KGHSH, CDR2 LQKENI. CDR3 sequence (DNA): TGTGCCAGCTCACTCGGTCTGGGGACTAATGAAAAACTGTTTTTT. Encoded protein: CASSLGLGTNEKLFF.

The V and J genes are TRBV29-1 and TRBJ1-3; D remains unclear. CDR1 and CDR2 from the germline V gene are SQVTM and ANQGSEA. The CDR3 spans 16 residues. V was pared by 3 bases and J by 2 bases, with 17 bases between. DNA of the CDR3: TGCAGCGTTGAGGTGGGTAACGAAAGTCCTGGAAACACCATATATTTT. It specifies CSVEVGNESPGNTIYF.

This clone was seen once. The chain couples TRBV5-1 to TRBJ2-5; a possible D gene is TRBD1 (5 bases). The CDR3 totals 12 residues. Germline lookup yields CDR1 SGHRS and CDR2 YFSETQ. Trimming shortened V by 3 bases and J by 3 bases, and 6 bases separated the two germline ends. The chain's CDR3 is CASSSREETQYF. The DNA for the CDR3 is TGCGCCAGCAGCTCCAGGGAAGAGACCCAGTACTTC.

The CDR3 DNA sequence: TGTGCCATCAGTGAGGGGACAGGGCCTTACGAGCAGTACGTC. Protein: CAISEGTGPYEQYV. V is TRBV10-3 and J is TRBJ2-7; 9 nucleotides align to TRBD1. The germline V gene has CDR1 ENHRY and CDR2 SYGVKD. The CDR3 contains 14 residues. V shed 2 bases and J 4 bases; nucleotides not matched to a gene: 3.

V usage is TRBV7-9 and J usage is TRBJ2-5, with D possibly matching TRBD2 (5 bases). CDR3 size: 15 residues. The germline CDR1 and CDR2 sequences are SEHNR and FQNEAQ (reference sequence). Trimming left V 5 bases short and J 5 bases short, with 18 bases between. The DNA of the CDR3 is TGTGCCAGCAGCCCCACGCCGGGGTATTCGGAGACCCAGTACTTC. This translates into CASSPTPGYSETQYF.

The CDR3 DNA is TGTGCCAGCAGCCCCGGTTCGACTAGGGTGGTCGGGGAGCTGTTTTTT. Translated, it gives CASSPGSTRVVGELFF. The V and J genes are TRBV5-4 and TRBJ2-2; the D gene is possibly TRBD2 (6 bases). The CDR3 covers 16 residues. Germline CDR1 SGHNT, CDR2 YYREEE (reference sequence). The V end lost 4 bases, the J end lost 7 bases, and 20 bases lay between the germline ends. The full variable domain, in which reference TRBV5-4 and TRBJ2-2 provide the parts outside the CDR3, is ETGVTQSPTHLIKTRGQQVTLRCSSQSGHNTVSWYQQALGQGPQFIFQYYREEENGRGNFPPRFSGLQFPNYSSELNVNALELDDSALYLCASSPGSTRVVGELFFGEGSRLTVL.

This clone showed up just a few times. This chain joins TRBV4-1 and TRBJ1-2, with unresolved D. The germline CDR1 and CDR2 sequences are MGHRA and YSYEKL. CDR3 length: 15 amino acids. Trimming stripped 0 bases from V and 3 bases from J, with 11 bases between. DNA of the CDR3: TGCGCCAGCAGCCAAGACCCCCGGGTTGACTATGGCTACACCTTC. It yields the protein CASSQDPRVDYGYTF.

This clone showed up just a few times. The V gene is TRBV5-1, the J gene TRBJ2-2; 7 bases are shared with TRBD2. V lost 3 bases, J lost 3 bases, and 5 bases stayed unmatched. This CDR3 is built from 15 residues. Germline V gene sequence: CDR1 SGHRS, CDR2 YFSETQ. The CDR3 DNA follows: TGCGCCAGCAGCTCCTGGGGGGGAGACACCGGGGAGCTGTTTTTT. This encodes CASSSWGGDTGELFF.

The chain couples TRBV19 to TRBJ1-6; D not resolved. Germline values: CDR1 LNHDA, CDR2 SQIVND (reference sequence). This CDR3 contains 15 residues. The V end lost 4 bases, the J end lost 7 bases, and 14 bases lay between the germline ends. This CDR3 reads CASSTKDGKNSPLHF. In DNA, the CDR3 is TGTGCCAGTAGTACTAAGGACGGGAAAAATTCACCCCTCCACTTT.

A single count supports this clone. V is TRBV5-6 and J is TRBJ2-2; weak D call: TRBD1 (6 bases). Trimming pared 3 bases from V and 1 base from J, leaving 10 bases between. The CDR3 has 15 amino acids. The germline CDR1 and CDR2 sequences are SGHDT and YYEEEE. For the CDR3, the DNA is TGTGCCAGCAGCTGGGGGCGGCAGAACACCGGGGAGCTGTTTTTT. It is translated as CASSWGRQNTGELFF. Based on the CDR3 plus reference TRBV5-6 and TRBJ2-2, the full variable domain is DAGVTQSPTHLIKTRGQQVTLRCSPKSGHDTVSWYQQALGQGPQFIFQYYEEEERQRGNFPDRFSGHQFPNYSSELNVNALLLGDSALYLCASSWGRQNTGELFFGEGSRLTVL.

CDR3 nucleotide sequence: TGTGCCAGCAGTGACTCTCGGGGGACTAGCGGGGGATACAATGAGCAGTTCTTC. Translated, it gives CASSDSRGTSGGYNEQFF. This sequence joins TRBV6-4 and TRBJ2-1; 14 nucleotides match TRBD2. Germline CDR1 MRHNA, CDR2 SNTAGT. This CDR3 is 18 amino acids long. V lost 0 bases and J lost 4; bases outside the gene matches: 5.

The V gene is TRBV19, the J gene TRBJ2-1; D gene ambiguous. CDR1 and CDR2 from the germline V gene are LNHDA and SQIVND (reference sequence). This CDR3 is built from 15 residues. V was trimmed by 1 base and J by 2 bases, leaving 9 bases between them. CDR3 region: CASSIAAGTYNEQFF. For the CDR3, the DNA is TGTGCCAGTAGTATAGCGGCCGGCACCTACAATGAGCAGTTCTTC.

The chain joins TRBV5-6 to TRBJ2-5; D is unresolved. Trimming cost V 7 bases and J 0 bases, with 4 bases left between them. Germline V CDR1 and CDR2: SGHDT, YYEEEE. This CDR3 is 11 amino acids long. Written as DNA, the CDR3 is TGTGCCAGCGGGTACCAAGAGACCCAGTACTTC. It is translated as CASGYQETQYF.

CDR3 DNA: TGTGCCACCAGTCCAGGGGGACAGGGCCCTCAGCCCCAGCATTTT. Its translation is CATSPGGQGPQPQHF. This chain uses TRBV24-1 with TRBJ1-5, with TRBD1 matching over 9 bases. Germline trimming cut 6 bases from V and 6 bases from J; bases unmatched to any gene: 8. Germline assignment: CDR1 KGHDR and CDR2 SFDVKD. The CDR3 has 15 residues.

This chain links TRBV11-2 with TRBJ1-1; possible D gene TRBD1, 5 bases. V lost 5 bases and J 8 bases, leaving 18 bases between the germline ends. The CDR3 has 14 amino acids. CDR1 is SGHAT, CDR2 FQNNGV, per germline. The CDR3 is CASSRSGLTGEAFF. CDR3 DNA: TGTGCCAGCAGCCGATCGGGGTTAACAGGAGAAGCTTTCTTT.

The chain employs TRBV5-4 and TRBJ2-5; tentatively, D is TRBD2 (6 bases). The CDR3 sequence is 15 residues long. Germline loops: CDR1 SGHNT, CDR2 YYREEE (reference sequence). Deletions cut 3 bases from V and 5 bases from J, with 17 bases between. This CDR3 is CASSSRTGDGETQYF. In nucleotides, the CDR3 is TGTGCCAGCAGCTCCCGGACGGGGGATGGGGAGACCCAGTACTTC.

This clone is termed medium-sized (0.01 to 0.1%). V usage is TRBV28 and J usage is TRBJ2-4, with a weak D call TRBD2 (5 bases). This CDR3 spans 19 amino acids. The V gene lost 3 bases and the J gene lost 0 bases, with 21 bases spanning the gap. From germline, CDR1 is MDHEN and CDR2 SYDVKM. In DNA form, the CDR3 reads TGTGCCAGCAGTTTTCCTTCTTCCTCAGGAGGCCGAGCCAAAAACATTCAGTACTTC. Translated, it gives CASSFPSSSGGRAKNIQYF. The variable domain in full, completed from reference TRBV28 and TRBJ2-4, reads DVKVTQSSRYLVKRTGEKVFLECVQDMDHENMFWYRQDPGLGLRLIYFSYDVKMKEKGDIPEGYSVSREKKERFSLILESASTNQTSMYLCASSFPSSSGGRAKNIQYFGAGTRLSVL.